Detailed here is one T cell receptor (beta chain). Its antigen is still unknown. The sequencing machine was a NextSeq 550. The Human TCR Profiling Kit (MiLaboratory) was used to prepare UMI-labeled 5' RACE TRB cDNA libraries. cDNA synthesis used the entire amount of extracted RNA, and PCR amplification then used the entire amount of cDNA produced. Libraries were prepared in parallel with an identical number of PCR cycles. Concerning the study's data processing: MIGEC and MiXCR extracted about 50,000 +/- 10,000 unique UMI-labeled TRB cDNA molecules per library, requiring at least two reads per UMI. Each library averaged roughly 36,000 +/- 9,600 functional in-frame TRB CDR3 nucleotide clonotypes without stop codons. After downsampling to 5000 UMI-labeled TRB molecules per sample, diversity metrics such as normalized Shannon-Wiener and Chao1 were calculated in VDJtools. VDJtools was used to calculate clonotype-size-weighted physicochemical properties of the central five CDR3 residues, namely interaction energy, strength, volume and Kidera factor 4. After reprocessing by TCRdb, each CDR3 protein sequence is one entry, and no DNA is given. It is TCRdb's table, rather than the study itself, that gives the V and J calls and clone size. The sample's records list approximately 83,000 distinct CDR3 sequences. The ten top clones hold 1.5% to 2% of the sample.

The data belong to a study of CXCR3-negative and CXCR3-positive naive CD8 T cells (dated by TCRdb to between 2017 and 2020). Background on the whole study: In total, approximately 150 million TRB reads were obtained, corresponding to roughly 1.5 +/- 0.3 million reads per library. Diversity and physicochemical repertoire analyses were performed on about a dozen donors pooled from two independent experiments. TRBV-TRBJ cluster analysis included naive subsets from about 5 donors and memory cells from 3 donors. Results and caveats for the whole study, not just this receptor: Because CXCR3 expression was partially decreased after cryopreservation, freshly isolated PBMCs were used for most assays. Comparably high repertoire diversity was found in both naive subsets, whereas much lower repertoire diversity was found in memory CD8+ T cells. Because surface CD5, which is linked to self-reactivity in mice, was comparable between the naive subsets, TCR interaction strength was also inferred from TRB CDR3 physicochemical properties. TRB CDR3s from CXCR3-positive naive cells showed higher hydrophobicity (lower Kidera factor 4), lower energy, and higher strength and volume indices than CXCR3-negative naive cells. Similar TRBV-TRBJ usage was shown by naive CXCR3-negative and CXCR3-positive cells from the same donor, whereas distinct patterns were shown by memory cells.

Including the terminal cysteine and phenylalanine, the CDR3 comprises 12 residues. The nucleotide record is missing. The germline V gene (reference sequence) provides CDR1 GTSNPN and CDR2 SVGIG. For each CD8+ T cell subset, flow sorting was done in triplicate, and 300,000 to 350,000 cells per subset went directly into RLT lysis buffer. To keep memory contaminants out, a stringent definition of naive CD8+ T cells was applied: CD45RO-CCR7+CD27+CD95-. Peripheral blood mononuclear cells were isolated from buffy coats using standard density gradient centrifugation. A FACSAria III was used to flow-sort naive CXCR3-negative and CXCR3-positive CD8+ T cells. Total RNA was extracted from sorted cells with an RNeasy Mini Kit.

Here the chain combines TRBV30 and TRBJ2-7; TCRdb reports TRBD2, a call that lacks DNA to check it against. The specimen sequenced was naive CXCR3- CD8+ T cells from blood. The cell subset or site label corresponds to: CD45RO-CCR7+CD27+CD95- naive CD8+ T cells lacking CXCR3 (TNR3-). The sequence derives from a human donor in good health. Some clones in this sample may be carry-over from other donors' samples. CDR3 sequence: CAGDSGLYEQYF. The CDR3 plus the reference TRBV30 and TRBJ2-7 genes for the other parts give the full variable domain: SQTIHQWPATLVQPVGSPLSLECTVEGTSNPNLYWYRQAAGRGLQLLFYSVGIGQISSEVPQNLSASRPQDRQFILSSKKLLLSDSGFYLCAGDSGLYEQYFGPGTRLTVT.